These 10 T cell receptor beta chains were all obtained from the same sample, sequenced in a study of blood T cells in healthy people across ages. Next came a second PCR, run for 7 to 11 cycles, which used a sample-barcoded 5' primer along with a J-beta primer mix. MiXCR, run by TCRdb on the 5' RACE reads, gives a single entry per CDR3 protein. Of 1.5 million to 2 million distinct CDR3 sequences in the sample, around half were seen once. The sequencing input was blood. All receptors come from a woman in her forties in good health.

A few counts support this clonotype. This chain links TRBV29-1 with TRBJ2-4; D gene ambiguous. The CDR3 length is 15 residues. From germline, CDR1 is SQVTM and CDR2 ANQGSEA. V lost 6 bases and J 0 bases, leaving 15 bases between the germline ends. This CDR3 is CSVADIHVAKNIQYF. The CDR3 DNA reads TGCAGCGTAGCTGATATACATGTAGCCAAAAACATTCAGTACTTC.

This clonotype was seen a few times. The J gene is TRBJ2-7, the V gene TRBV6-2 or TRBV6-3; no clear D gene. The CDR3 totals 12 residues. Germline V CDR1 and CDR2: MNHEY, SVGEGT. Trimming left V 5 bases short and J 3 bases short, with 8 bases between. The CDR3: CASSTVLYEQYF. The CDR3, as DNA: TGTGCCAGCAGTACAGTCCTCTACGAGCAGTACTTC.

The chain recombines TRBV27 with TRBJ2-3, with D perhaps matching TRBD2 (6 bases). CDR1 MNHEY and CDR2 SMNVEV come from the germline V gene (reference sequence). The CDR3 extends over 16 amino acids. V was shortened by 5 bases and J by 0 bases, with 15 bases between the two germline ends. This chain's CDR3 is CASSPSSVGSTDTQYF. DNA for the CDR3: TGTGCCAGCAGTCCTTCTAGCGTCGGCAGCACAGATACGCAGTATTTT.

This clonotype showed up many times. One junction end disagrees with the germline gene, perhaps due to a read error. The V call is TRBV3-1, the J call TRBJ2-4; no definite D call. The CDR3 totals 11 residues. The germline V gene encodes CDR1 LGHDT and CDR2 YNNKEL (reference sequence). CDR3 bases: TGCGCCAGCAGCTTGGAAAACATTCAGTACTTC. Amino acids: CASSLENIQYF.

Turning to this clonotype: A much larger clone differs from this one at a single base, so this may be a read error. The chain recombines TRBV20-1 with TRBJ2-7; a weak D match, TRBD1 (7 bases). The last part of the DNA fits TRBJ2-5 better; the J call may be wrong. The CDR3 contains 16 residues. The V gene's germline CDR1 is DFQATT and CDR2 SNEGSKA (reference sequence). CDR3 DNA: TGCAGTGCTGAAGCCTCCGGAGGGACAGCGAAAGAGACCCAGTACTTC. As protein: CSAEASGGTAKETQYF.

This clonotype came up many times. CDR3 DNA: TGTGCCGCCGGTGGGACTACCCGCACAGATACGCAGTATTTT. As protein: CAAGGTTRTDTQYF. The chain combines TRBV10-3 with TRBJ2-3, with 7 bases that match TRBD2. Germline V lookup: CDR1 ENHRY, CDR2 SYGVKD. The CDR3 has 14 amino acids. The V gene end was trimmed by 11 bases and the J gene end by 1 base; junction bases not matched to a gene: 9.

The V gene is TRBV5-1, the J gene TRBJ2-1; 7 nucleotides match TRBD2. The CDR3 runs to 15 residues. Trimming at V came to 6 bases and at J to 4 bases, leaving 10 bases not matched to a gene. Germline assignment: CDR1 SGHRS and CDR2 YFSETQ. The CDR3 reads CASNIGTTPYNEQFF. The CDR3 DNA reads as TGCGCCAGCAATATCGGGACTACCCCATACAATGAGCAGTTCTTC.

This chain joins TRBV7-9 and TRBJ2-1; 9 bases agree with TRBD2. This CDR3 is built from 16 residues. V lost 6 bases, J lost 3 bases, and 9 bases stayed unmatched. Looked up from germline, CDR1 is SEHNR and CDR2 is FQNEAQ (reference sequence). The CDR3 DNA follows: TGTGCCAGCAGTAGCCTAGCGGGGATTCTCTACAATGAGCAGTTCTTC. The encoded protein is CASSSLAGILYNEQFF.

V gene TRBV25-1 combines with J gene TRBJ2-3; the D gene could be TRBD1 or TRBD2 (5 bases each). V was trimmed by 4 bases and J by 3 bases, leaving 14 bases between them. This CDR3 comprises 15 residues. CDR1 MGHDK and CDR2 SYGVNS come from the germline V gene. The CDR3 is CASSGTWGLTDTQYF. CDR3 in DNA: TGTGCCAGCAGTGGCACCTGGGGGTTAACAGATACGCAGTATTTT.

The genes are TRBV20-1 and TRBJ1-2; D is ambiguous. Trimming shortened V by 0 bases and J by 4 bases, and 12 bases separated the two germline ends. The CDR3 runs to 14 residues. Germline V gene sequence: CDR1 DFQATT, CDR2 SNEGSKA (reference sequence). DNA for the CDR3: TGCAGTGCTAGAGATCCGAGTATTAGCTATGGCTACACCTTC. Its translation: CSARDPSISYGYTF.